This TCR beta chain was documented in a study of shared clonotypes between healthy human individuals. The germline V gene has CDR1 SEHNR and CDR2 FQNEAQ (reference sequence). J lost 5 bases, V lost 3 bases, and 11 bases had no gene match. This CDR3 has 16 residues. It was at deep level that the assay was run. Generated by immunoSEQ multiplex PCR, the TCRdb table keeps only in-frame clones and is missing some. The sample has about 1.5 million clones; 98% are singletons. The clonotype comes from a young man in good health. The specimen was naive CD4+ T cells sorted from blood. The subset denotes: CD45RA+ positively selected. The chain links TRBV7-9 to TRBJ1-2; 8 positions agree with TRBD1. CDR3 region: CASSFSGQVLSYGYTF. In DNA form, the CDR3 reads TGTGCCAGCAGCTTCTCGGGACAGGTATTATCGTATGGCTACACCTTC. The full variable domain, in which reference TRBV7-9 and TRBJ1-2 provide the parts outside the CDR3, is DTGVSQNPRHKITKRGQNVTFRCDPISEHNRLYWYRQTLGQGPEFLTYFQNEAQLEKSRLLSDRFSAERPKGSFSTLEIQRTEQGDSAMYLCASSFSGQVLSYGYTFGSGTRLTVV.